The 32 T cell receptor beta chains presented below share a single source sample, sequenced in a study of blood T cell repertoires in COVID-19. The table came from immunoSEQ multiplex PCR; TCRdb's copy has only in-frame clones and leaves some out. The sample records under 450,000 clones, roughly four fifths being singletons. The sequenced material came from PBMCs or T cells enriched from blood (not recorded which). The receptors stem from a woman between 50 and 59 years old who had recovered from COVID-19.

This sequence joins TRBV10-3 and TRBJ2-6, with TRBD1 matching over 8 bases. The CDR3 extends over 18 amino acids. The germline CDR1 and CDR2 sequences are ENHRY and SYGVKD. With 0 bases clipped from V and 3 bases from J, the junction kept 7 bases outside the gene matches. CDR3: CAISESIRTGIGANVLTF. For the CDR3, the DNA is TGTGCCATCAGTGAGTCGATTAGGACAGGGATTGGGGCCAACGTCCTGACTTTC.

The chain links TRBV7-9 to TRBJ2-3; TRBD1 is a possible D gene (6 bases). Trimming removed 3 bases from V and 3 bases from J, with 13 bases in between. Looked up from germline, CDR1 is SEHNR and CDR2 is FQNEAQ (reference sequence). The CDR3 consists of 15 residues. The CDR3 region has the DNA TGTGCCAGCAGCTTGAGCAGGGGTGGAACAGATACGCAGTATTTT. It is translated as CASSLSRGGTDTQYF.

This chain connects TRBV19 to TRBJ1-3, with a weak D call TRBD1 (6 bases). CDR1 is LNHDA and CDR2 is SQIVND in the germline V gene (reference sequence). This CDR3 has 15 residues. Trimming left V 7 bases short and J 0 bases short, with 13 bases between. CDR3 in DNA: TGTGCCAGTATCTCAGGGGCGATCTCTGGAAACACCATATATTTT. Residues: CASISGAISGNTIYF.

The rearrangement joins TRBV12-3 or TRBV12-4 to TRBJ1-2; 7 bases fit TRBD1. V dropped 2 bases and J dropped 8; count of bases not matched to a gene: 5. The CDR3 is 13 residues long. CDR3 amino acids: CASSLRGGDGYTF. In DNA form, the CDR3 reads TGTGCCAGCAGTTTACGAGGGGGCGACGGCTACACCTTC.

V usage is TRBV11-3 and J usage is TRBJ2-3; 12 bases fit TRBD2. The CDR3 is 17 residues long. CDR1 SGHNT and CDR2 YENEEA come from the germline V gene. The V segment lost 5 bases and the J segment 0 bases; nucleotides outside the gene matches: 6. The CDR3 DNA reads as TGTGCCAGCAGCATTGGACTAGCGGGGACGAGCACAGATACGCAGTATTTT. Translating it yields CASSIGLAGTSTDTQYF. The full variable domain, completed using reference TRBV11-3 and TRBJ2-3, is EAGVVQSPRYKIIEKKQPVAFWCNPISGHNTLYWYLQNLGQGPELLIRYENEEAVDDSQLPKDRFSAERLKGVDSTLKIQPAELGDSAVYLCASSIGLAGTSTDTQYFGPGTRLTVL.

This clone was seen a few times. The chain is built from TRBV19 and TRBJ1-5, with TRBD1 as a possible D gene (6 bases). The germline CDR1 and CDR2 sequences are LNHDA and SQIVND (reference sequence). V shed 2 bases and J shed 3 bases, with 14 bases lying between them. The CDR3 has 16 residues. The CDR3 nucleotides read TGTGCCAGTAGTATAAGACAGGCCCGACACAATCAGCCCCAGCATTTT. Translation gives CASSIRQARHNQPQHF.

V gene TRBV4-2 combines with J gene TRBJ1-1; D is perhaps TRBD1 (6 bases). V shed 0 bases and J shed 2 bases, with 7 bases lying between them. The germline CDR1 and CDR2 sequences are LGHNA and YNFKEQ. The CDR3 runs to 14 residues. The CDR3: CASSQEGGNTEAFF. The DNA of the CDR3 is TGTGCCAGCAGCCAAGAAGGGGGTAACACTGAAGCTTTCTTT.

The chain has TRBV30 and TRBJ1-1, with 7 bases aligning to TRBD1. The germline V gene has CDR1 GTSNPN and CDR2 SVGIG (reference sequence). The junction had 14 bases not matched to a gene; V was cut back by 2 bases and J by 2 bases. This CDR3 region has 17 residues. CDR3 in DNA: TGTGCCTGGAGTCCCCTAGAGGGGGGACAGATTAACACTGAAGCTTTCTTT. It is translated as CAWSPLEGGQINTEAFF.

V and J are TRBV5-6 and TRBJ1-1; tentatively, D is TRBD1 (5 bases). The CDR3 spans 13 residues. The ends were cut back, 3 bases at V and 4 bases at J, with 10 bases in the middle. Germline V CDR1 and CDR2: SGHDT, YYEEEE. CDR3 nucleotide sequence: TGTGCCAGCAGCTCTTGGGGCGGCACTGAAGCTTTCTTT. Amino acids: CASSSWGGTEAFF.

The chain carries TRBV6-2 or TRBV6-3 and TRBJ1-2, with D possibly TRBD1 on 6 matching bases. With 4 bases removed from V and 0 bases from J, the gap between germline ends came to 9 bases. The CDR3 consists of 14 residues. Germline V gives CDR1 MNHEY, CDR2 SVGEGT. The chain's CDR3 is CASSSDSPNYGYTF. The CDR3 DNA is TGTGCCAGCAGTTCGGACAGCCCTAACTATGGCTACACCTTC.

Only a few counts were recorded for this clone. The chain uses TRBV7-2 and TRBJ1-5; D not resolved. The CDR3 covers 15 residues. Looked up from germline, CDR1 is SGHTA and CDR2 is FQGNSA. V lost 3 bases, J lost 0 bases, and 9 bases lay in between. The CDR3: CASSFYGDSNQPQHF. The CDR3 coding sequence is TGTGCCAGCAGCTTTTACGGGGATAGCAATCAGCCCCAGCATTTT.

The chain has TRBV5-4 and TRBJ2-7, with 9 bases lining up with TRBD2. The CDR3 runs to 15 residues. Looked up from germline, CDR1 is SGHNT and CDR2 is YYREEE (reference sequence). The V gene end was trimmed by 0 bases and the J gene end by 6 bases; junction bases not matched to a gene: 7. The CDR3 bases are TGTGCCAGCAGCTTGGTGCGGGGACTAGCCGGCGAGCAGTACTTC. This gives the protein CASSLVRGLAGEQYF.

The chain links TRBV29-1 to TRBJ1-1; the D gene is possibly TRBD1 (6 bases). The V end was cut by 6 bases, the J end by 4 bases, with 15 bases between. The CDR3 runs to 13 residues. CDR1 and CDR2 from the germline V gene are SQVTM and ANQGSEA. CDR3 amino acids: CSVVRGFSTEAFF. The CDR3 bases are TGCAGCGTGGTCAGGGGATTCAGCACTGAAGCTTTCTTT.

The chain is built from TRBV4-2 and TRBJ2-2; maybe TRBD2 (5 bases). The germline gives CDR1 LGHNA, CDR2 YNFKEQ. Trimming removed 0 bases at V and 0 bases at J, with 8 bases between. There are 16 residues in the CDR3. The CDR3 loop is CASSQEPGTNTGELFF. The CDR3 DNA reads TGTGCCAGCAGCCAAGAACCGGGGACGAACACCGGGGAGCTGTTTTTT.

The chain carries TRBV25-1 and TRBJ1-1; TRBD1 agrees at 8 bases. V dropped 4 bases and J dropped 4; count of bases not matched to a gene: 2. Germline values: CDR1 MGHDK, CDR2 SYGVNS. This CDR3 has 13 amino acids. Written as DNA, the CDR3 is TGTGCCAGCAGTGCAGGGGGCGGCACTGAAGCTTTCTTT. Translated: CASSAGGGTEAFF.

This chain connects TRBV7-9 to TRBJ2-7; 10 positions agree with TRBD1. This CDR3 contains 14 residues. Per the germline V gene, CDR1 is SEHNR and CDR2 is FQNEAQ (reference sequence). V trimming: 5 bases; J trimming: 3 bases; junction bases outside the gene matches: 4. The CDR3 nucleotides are TGTGCCAGCAGCACCGGGACAGGGGACTACGAGCAGTACTTC. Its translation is CASSTGTGDYEQYF.

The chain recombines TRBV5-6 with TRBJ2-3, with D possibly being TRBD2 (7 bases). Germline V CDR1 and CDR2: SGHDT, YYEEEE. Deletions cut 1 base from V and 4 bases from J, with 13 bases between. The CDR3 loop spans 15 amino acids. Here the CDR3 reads CASSLSRGAADTQYF. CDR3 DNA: TGTGCCAGCAGCTTGAGTCGGGGGGCGGCAGATACGCAGTATTTT.

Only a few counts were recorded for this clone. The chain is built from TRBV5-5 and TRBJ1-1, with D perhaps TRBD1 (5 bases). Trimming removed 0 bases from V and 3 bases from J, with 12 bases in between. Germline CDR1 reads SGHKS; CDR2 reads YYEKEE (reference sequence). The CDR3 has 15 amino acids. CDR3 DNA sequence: TGTGCCAGCAGCTTGGTAGGGGCCGGGTACACTGAAGCTTTCTTT. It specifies CASSLVGAGYTEAFF.

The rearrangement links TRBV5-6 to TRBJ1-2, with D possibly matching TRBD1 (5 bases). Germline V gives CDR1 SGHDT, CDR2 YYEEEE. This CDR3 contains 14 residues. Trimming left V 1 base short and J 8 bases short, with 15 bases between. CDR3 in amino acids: CASSLLGPGLGYTF. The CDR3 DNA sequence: TGTGCCAGCAGCTTGCTAGGCCCAGGGCTAGGCTACACCTTC.

CDR3 sequence reads: CASSDSGTGIPEAFF. The CDR3 nucleotides read TGTGCCAGCAGTGATTCCGGGACAGGGATCCCTGAAGCTTTCTTT. V and J are TRBV6-1 and TRBJ1-1; 9 bases map to TRBD1. CDR1 and CDR2 (germline): MNHNS, SASEGT. There are 15 residues in the CDR3. V shed 3 bases and J 6 bases; nucleotides not matched to a gene: 8.

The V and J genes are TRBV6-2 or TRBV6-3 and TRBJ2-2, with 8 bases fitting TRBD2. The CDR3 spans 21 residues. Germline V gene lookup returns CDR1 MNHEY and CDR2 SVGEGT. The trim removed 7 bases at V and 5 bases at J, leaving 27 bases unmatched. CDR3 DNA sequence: TGTGCCAGCACCCCTACAACGGGACTAGTAGGCCGCGGGGGGAGAACCGGGGAGCTGTTTTTT. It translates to CASTPTTGLVGRGGRTGELFF.

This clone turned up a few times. CDR3 sequence reads: CASSEVGGGNYGYTF. The CDR3 region has the DNA TGTGCCAGCAGTGAAGTTGGCGGAGGGAACTATGGCTACACCTTC. This chain connects TRBV6-1 to TRBJ1-2; unclear D gene. Per the germline V gene, CDR1 is MNHNS and CDR2 is SASEGT. CDR3 length: 15 residues. V lost 1 base and J lost 2, with 11 bases in between.

The CDR3 spells CASSRQTVYGYTF. The CDR3 DNA is TGTGCCAGCAGCCGACAGACAGTCTATGGCTACACCTTC. The chain joins TRBV6-2 or TRBV6-3 to TRBJ1-2, with D tentatively TRBD1 (5 bases). The germline V gene has CDR1 MNHEY and CDR2 SVGEGT. This CDR3 has 13 residues. V was trimmed by 6 bases and J by 4 bases, leaving 12 bases between them.

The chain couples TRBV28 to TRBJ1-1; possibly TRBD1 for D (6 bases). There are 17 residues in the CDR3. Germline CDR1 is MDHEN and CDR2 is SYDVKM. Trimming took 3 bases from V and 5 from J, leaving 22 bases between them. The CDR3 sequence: CASSFDRFRGARTEAFF. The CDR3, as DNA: TGTGCCAGCAGTTTCGATCGGTTCCGGGGGGCGCGGACTGAAGCTTTCTTT. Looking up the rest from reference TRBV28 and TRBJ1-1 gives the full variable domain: DVKVTQSSRYLVKRTGEKVFLECVQDMDHENMFWYRQDPGLGLRLIYFSYDVKMKEKGDIPEGYSVSREKKERFSLILESASTNQTSMYLCASSFDRFRGARTEAFFGQGTRLTVV.

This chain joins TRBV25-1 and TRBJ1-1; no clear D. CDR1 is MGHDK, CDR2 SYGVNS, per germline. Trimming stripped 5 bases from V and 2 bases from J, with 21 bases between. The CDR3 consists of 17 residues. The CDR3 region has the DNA TGTGCCAGCAGTTACACGGGTGGCTACGCATTAAACACTGAAGCTTTCTTT. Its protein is CASSYTGGYALNTEAFF. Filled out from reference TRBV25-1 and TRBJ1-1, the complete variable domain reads EADIYQTPRYLVIGTGKKITLECSQTMGHDKMYWYQQDPGMELHLIHYSYGVNSTEKGDLSSESTVSRIRTEHFPLTLESARPSHTSQYLCASSYTGGYALNTEAFFGQGTRLTVV.

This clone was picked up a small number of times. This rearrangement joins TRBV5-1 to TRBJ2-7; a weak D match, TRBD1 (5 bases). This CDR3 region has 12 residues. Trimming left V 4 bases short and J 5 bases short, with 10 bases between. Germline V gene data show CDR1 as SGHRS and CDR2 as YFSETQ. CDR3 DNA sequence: TGCGCCAGCAGCCCGGACAACCACGAGCAGTACTTC. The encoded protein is CASSPDNHEQYF.

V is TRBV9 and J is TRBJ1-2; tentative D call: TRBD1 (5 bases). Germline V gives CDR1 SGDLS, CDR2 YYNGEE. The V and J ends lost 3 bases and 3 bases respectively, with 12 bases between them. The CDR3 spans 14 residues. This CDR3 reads CASSEGLEYYGYTF. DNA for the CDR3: TGTGCCAGCAGCGAGGGACTTGAGTACTATGGCTACACCTTC. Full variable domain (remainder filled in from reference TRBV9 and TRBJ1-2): DSGVTQTPKHLITATGQRVTLRCSPRSGDLSVYWYQQSLDQGLQFLIQYYNGEERAKGNILERFSAQQFPDLHSELNLSSLELGDSALYFCASSEGLEYYGYTFGSGTRLTVV.

In nucleotides, the CDR3 is TGTGCCAGCAGCTACAGGGTTTTCTCCTATAATTCACCCCTCCACTTT. It codes for CASSYRVFSYNSPLHF. The chain links TRBV27 to TRBJ1-6, with D tentatively TRBD1 (6 bases). Looked up from germline, CDR1 is MNHEY and CDR2 is SMNVEV (reference sequence). The CDR3 has 16 amino acids. The V gene lost 6 bases and the J gene lost 0 bases, with 12 bases spanning the gap.

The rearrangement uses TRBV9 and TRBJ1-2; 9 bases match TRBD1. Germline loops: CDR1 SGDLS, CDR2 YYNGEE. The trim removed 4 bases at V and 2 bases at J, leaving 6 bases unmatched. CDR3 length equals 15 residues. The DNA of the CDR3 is TGTGCCAGCAGCTCCGGGACAGGGTTCAACTATGGCTACACCTTC. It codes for CASSSGTGFNYGYTF.

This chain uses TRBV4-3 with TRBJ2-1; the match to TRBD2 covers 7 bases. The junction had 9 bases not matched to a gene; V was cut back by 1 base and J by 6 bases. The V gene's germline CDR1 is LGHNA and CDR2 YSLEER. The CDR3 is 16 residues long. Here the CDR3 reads CASSQAWTRGANEQFF. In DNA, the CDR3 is TGCGCCAGCAGCCAAGCGTGGACTAGAGGGGCCAATGAGCAGTTCTTC.

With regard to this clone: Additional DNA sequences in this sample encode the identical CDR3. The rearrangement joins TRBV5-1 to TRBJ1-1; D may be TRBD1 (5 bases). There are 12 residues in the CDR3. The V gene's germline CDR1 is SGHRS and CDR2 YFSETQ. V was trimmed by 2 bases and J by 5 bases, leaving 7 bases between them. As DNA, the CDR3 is TGCGCCAGCAGCTTTCAGGGTACTGAAGCTTTCTTT. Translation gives CASSFQGTEAFF. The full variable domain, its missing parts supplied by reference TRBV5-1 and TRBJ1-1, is KAGVTQTPRYLIKTRGQQVTLSCSPISGHRSVSWYQQTPGQGLQFLFEYFSETQRNKGNFPGRFSGRQFSNSRSEMNVSTLELGDSALYLCASSFQGTEAFFGQGTRLTVV.

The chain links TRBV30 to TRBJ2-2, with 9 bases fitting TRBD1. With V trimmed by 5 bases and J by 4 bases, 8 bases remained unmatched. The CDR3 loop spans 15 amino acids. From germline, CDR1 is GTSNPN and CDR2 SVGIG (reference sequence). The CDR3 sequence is CAWRKQGAGTGELFF. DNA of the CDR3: TGTGCCTGGCGGAAACAGGGGGCGGGCACCGGGGAGCTGTTTTTT.